The present TCR beta chain was sequenced within a study of blood T cell repertoires in COVID-19. Deletions cut 1 base from V and 9 bases from J, with 17 bases between. This CDR3 has 15 residues. Per the germline V gene, CDR1 is KGHDR and CDR2 is SFDVKD. Clones were read by immunoSEQ multiplex PCR, and TCRdb kept only the in-frame ones, dropping some. Of around 250,000 clones detected, roughly 82% appear once; the ten largest clones hold 12%. V usage is TRBV24-1 and J usage is TRBJ2-5, with a tentative D call TRBD2 (6 bases). Material: peripheral blood. The TCR was taken from a man older than 75 with acute or convalescent COVID-19. The CDR3 DNA reads TGTGCCACCAGTGATTTAGGGGCCTCCGGGGGTGCCCAGTACTTC. Translating gives CATSDLGASGGAQYF.